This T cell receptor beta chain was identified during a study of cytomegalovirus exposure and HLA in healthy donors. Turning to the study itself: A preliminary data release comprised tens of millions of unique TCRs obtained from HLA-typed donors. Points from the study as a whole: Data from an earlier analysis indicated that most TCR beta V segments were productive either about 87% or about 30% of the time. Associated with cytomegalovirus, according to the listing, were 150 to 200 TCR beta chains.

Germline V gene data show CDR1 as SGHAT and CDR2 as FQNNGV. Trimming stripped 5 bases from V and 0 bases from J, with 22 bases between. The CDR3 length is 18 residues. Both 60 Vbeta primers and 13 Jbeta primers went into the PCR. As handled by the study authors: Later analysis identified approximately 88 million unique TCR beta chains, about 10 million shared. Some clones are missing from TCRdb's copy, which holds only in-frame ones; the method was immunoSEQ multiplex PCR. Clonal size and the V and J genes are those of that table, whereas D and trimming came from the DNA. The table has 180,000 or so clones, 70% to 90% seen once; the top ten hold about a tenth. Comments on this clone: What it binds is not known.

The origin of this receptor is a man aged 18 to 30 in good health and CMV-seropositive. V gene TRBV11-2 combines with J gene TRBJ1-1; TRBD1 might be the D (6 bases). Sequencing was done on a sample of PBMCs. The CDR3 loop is CASSAAGVRDYMNTEAFF. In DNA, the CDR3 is TGTGCCAGCAGCGCAGCAGGGGTAAGGGATTACATGAACACTGAAGCTTTCTTT.